The rows below give T cell receptor beta chains drawn from one sample of a study of T cell repertoires in cytomegalovirus infection. MiXCR, run by TCRdb on the reads, gives a single entry per CDR3 protein. The table shows approximately 170,000 distinct CDR3 sequences, with over 13% occurring only once. Sequencing input: PBMCs. The receptors here all came from a human donor in good health (CMV status not recorded). Some clones in this sample may be carry-over from other donors' samples. The conserved cysteine and the conserved F or W are not part of the CDR3 here.

>TRBJ1-5|TRBV29-1
SVGGNGNQPQH
>TRBJ2-7|TRBV12-3/TRBV12-4
ASSLRGSDEQY
>TRBJ1-6|TRBV5-4
ASSAGTGVLRNSPLH
>TRBJ1-5|TRBV14
ASSPGGQGSQPQH
>TRBJ2-7|TRBV5-1
ASSLSSGYYEQY
>TRBJ1-5|TRBV6-4
ASSPMKRTGFLVQPQH
>TRBJ1-5|TRBV7-2
ASSFLALNNQPQH
>TRBJ1-2|TRBV7-9
ASSLAQGWGYT
>TRBJ1-3|TRBV2
ASDVIGGDTSGKTIY
>TRBJ2-1|TRBV7-3
ASTSGSERRYNEQF
>TRBJ2-5|TRBV29-1
SVGEGPWRTLGTQY
>TRBJ1-5|TRBV20-1
SALPDPGSNQPQH
>TRBJ2-7|TRBV7-9
ASSLGGDRYEQY
>TRBJ1-5|TRBV20-1
SAPLRTEGNQPQH
>TRBJ1-2|TRBV7-2
ASSPGLYGYT
>TRBJ1-2|TRBV7-8
ASSLGGQGYYGYT
>TRBJ2-3|TRBV20-1
SASDRTSGNGYTQY
>TRBJ2-7|TRBV14
ASSPPFTGREQY
>TRBJ2-1|TRBV7-2
ASRPTSGRRVSGNEQF
>TRBJ2-7|TRBV7-9
ASSPPRDGVNYEQY
>TRBJ1-4|TRBV4-1
ASSQDSQGATEKLF
>TRBJ1-1|TRBV7-6
ASSSNRGEDTEAF
>TRBJ2-5|TRBV7-9
ASSLVRIEETQY
>TRBJ2-1|TRBV19
ASRLRDPSDNEQF
>TRBJ1-5|TRBV19
ASSIEPGSNQPQH
>TRBJ1-6|TRBV6-2/TRBV6-3
ASSSGQGSYSNSPLH
>TRBJ1-1|TRBV20-1
SARDGAEAF
>TRBJ2-5|TRBV7-2
ASSLGLAQY
>TRBJ2-1|TRBV19
ASSRNLAGLGDNEQF
>TRBJ1-5|TRBV6-2/TRBV6-3
ASSYDRSDQPQH
>TRBJ2-1|TRBV7-3
ASSLTASGRYNEQF
>TRBJ2-7|TRBV5-1
ASSTPRQGTYEQY
>TRBJ2-1|TRBV6-2/TRBV6-3
ASSYKWDSYNEQF
>TRBJ2-2|TRBV28
ASSQTHRDGAGELF
>TRBJ1-1|TRBV7-2
ASSPGGARGEAF
>TRBJ2-2|TRBV10-3
AISQLSGGDTGELF
>TRBJ1-3|TRBV6-5
ASSYSRHSGNTIY
>TRBJ2-7|TRBV7-9
ASSFGLEGISYEQY
>TRBJ2-7|TRBV29-1
SVGTSGSYEQY
>TRBJ1-2|TRBV7-9
ASSPTDYSDNYGYT
>TRBJ1-6|TRBV28
ASSLAGGAYNSPLH
>TRBJ2-7|TRBV27
ASSPLGVPSYEQY
>TRBJ1-6|TRBV27
ASSSEVGAPLH